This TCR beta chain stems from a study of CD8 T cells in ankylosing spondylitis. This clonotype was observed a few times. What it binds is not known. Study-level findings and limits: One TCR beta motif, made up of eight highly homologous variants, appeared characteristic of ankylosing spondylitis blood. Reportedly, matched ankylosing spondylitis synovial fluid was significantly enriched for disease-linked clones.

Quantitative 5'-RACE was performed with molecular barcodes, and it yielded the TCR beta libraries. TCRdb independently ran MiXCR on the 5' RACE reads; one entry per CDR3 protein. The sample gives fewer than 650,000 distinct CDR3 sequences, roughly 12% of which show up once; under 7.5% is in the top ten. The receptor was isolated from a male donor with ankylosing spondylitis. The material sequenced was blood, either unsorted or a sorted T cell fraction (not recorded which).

The CDR3 protein is CATSGPRDRGARGTDTQYF. As DNA, the CDR3 is TGTGCCACCAGCGGACCCCGGGACAGAGGCGCAAGAGGGACAGATACGCAGTATTTT. V usage is TRBV15 and J usage is TRBJ2-3, with 7 bases identical to TRBD1. V lost 5 bases to trimming and J lost 3 bases; unmatched junction nucleotides: 20. Germline V CDR1 and CDR2: LNHNV, YYDKDF (reference sequence). There are 19 residues in the CDR3. The variable domain in full, completed from reference TRBV15 and TRBJ2-3, reads DAMVIQNPRYQVTQFGKPVTLSCSQTLNHNVMYWYQQKSSQAPKLLFHYYDKDFNNEADTPDNFQSRRPNTSFCFLDIRSPGLGDTAMYLCATSGPRDRGARGTDTQYFGPGTRLTVL.